The clone carrying this T cell receptor (beta chain) was recorded only once. Its specificity is unknown. Treatment meaning: AdE1-LMPpoly-expanded autologous EBV-specific T-cell therapy followed by anti-PD-1 nivolumab. The sample belongs to a study of EBV T-cell therapy then PD-1 blockade in nasopharyngeal carcinoma. The CDR3 covers 16 residues. CDR1 MDHEN and CDR2 SYDVKM come from the germline V gene. After removal of 6 bases from V and 4 bases from J, the junction contained 11 bases not matched to a gene. Here immunoSEQ multiplex PCR was the method, and the copy in TCRdb shows in-frame clones only, minus some. Of 20,000 to 25,000 clones listed, about 79% are singletons.

The TCR comes from a man between 35 and 55 years old with nasopharyngeal carcinoma. The chain is built from TRBV28 and TRBJ1-1; 10 bases match TRBD1. Here the sequenced sample was CD8+ T cells from blood, taken at day -245 from a patient whose treatment included autologous EBV-specific T cells and nivolumab. CDR3 DNA: TGTGCCAGCAGACCCGGGACAGGGGAACGTAGCACTGAAGCTTTCTTT. Translating it yields CASRPGTGERSTEAFF. The entire variable domain, with the rest obtained from reference TRBV28 and TRBJ1-1, is as follows: DVKVTQSSRYLVKRTGEKVFLECVQDMDHENMFWYRQDPGLGLRLIYFSYDVKMKEKGDIPEGYSVSREKKERFSLILESASTNQTSMYLCASRPGTGERSTEAFFGQGTRLTVV.